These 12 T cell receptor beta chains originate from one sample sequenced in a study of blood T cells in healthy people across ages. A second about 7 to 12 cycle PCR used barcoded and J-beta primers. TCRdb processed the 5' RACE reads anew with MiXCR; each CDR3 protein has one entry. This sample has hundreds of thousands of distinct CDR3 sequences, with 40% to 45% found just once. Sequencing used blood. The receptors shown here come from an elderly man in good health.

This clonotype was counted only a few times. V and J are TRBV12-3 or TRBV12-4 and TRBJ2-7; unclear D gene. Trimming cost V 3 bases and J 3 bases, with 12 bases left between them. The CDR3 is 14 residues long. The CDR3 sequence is CASSFPGLLYEQYF. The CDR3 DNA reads TGTGCCAGCAGTTTCCCCGGGCTACTCTACGAGCAGTACTTC.

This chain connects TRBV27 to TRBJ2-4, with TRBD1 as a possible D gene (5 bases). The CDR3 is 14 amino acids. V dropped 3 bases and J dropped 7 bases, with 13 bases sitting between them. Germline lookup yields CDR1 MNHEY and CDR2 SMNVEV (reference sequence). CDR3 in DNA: TGTGCCAGCAGTTTGTCAGGGTTCGGCAACATTCAGTACTTC. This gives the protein CASSLSGFGNIQYF.

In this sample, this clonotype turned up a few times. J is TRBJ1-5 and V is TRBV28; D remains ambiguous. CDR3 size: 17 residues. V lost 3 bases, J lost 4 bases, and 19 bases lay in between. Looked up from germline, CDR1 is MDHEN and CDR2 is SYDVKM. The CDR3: CASSFGGPHTRNQPQHF. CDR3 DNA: TGTGCCAGCAGTTTCGGAGGTCCTCACACCCGGAATCAGCCCCAGCATTTT.

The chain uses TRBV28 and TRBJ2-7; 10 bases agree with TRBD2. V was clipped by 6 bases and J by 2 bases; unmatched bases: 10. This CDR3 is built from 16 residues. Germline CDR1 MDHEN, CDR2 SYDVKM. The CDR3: CASSQGASGRTYEQYF. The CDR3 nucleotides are TGTGCCAGCAGCCAAGGTGCTAGCGGGAGAACCTACGAGCAGTACTTC.

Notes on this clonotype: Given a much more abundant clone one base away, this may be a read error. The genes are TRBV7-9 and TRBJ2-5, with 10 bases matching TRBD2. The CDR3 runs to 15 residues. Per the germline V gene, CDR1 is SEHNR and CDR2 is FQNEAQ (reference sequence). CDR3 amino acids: CAISLASGSSETQYF. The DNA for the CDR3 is TGTGCCATCAGCTTAGCTAGCGGGAGTTCAGAGACCCAGTACTTC.

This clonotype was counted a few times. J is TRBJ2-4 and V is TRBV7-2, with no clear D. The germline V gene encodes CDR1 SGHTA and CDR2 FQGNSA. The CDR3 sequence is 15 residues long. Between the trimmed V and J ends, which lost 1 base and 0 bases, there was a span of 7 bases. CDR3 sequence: CASSLDRPAKNIQYF. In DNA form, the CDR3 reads TGTGCCAGCAGCTTAGACAGACCAGCCAAAAACATTCAGTACTTC.

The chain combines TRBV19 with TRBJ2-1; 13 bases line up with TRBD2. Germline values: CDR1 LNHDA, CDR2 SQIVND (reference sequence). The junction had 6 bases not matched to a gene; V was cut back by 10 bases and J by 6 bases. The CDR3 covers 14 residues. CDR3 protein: CATQLAGGGNEQFF. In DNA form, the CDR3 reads TGTGCCACTCAACTAGCGGGAGGGGGCAATGAGCAGTTCTTC.

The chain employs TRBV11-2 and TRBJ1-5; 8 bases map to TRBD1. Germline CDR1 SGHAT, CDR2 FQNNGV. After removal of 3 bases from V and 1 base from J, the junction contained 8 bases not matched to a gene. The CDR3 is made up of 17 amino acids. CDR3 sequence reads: CASSLTGVRGSNQPQHF. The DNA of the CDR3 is TGTGCCAGCAGCTTGACAGGGGTAAGGGGAAGCAATCAGCCCCAGCATTTT.

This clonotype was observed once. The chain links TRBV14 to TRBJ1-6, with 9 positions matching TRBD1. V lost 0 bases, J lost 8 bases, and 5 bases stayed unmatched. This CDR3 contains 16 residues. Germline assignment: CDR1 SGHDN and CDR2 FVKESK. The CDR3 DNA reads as TGTGCCAGCAGCCAAGAATTGGGGACAGGGTATTCACCCCTCCACTTT. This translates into CASSQELGTGYSPLHF.

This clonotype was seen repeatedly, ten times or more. The CDR3 DNA reads TGTGCCAGCAGCTCGGGACAGGGGGCCTCGAATCAGCCCCAGCATTTT. The encoded protein is CASSSGQGASNQPQHF. The rearrangement joins TRBV6-2 or TRBV6-3 to TRBJ1-5, with TRBD1 matching over 12 bases. With V trimmed by 6 bases and J by 4 bases, 7 bases remained unmatched. The CDR3 has 16 residues. From germline, CDR1 is MNHEY and CDR2 SVGEGT.

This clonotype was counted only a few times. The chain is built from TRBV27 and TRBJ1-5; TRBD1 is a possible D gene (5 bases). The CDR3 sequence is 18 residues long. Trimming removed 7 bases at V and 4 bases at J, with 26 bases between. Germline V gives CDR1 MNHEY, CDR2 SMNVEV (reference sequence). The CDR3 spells CASTDTLHSEGLNQPQHF. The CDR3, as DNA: TGTGCCAGCACAGATACTCTCCACAGCGAGGGGTTAAATCAGCCCCAGCATTTT.

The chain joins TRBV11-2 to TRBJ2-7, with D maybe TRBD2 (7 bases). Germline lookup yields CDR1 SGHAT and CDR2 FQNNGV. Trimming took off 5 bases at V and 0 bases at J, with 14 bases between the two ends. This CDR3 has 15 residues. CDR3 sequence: CASSPSGGGSYEQYF. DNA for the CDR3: TGTGCCAGCAGCCCGTCGGGGGGCGGCTCCTACGAGCAGTACTTC.